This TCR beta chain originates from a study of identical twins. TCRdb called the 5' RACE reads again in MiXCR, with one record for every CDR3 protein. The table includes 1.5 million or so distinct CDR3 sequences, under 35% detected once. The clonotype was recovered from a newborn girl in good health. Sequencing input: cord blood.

For the CDR3, the DNA is TGTGCCAGCAGCCAACTTGTCCCGCGAGAACCTAACTATGGCTACACCTTC. It yields the protein CASSQLVPREPNYGYTF. The rearrangement uses TRBV3-1 and TRBJ1-2; D ambiguous. The V gene lost 2 bases and the J gene lost 0 bases, with 16 bases spanning the gap. The CDR3 contains 17 residues. CDR1 LGHDT and CDR2 YNNKEL come from the germline V gene (reference sequence).